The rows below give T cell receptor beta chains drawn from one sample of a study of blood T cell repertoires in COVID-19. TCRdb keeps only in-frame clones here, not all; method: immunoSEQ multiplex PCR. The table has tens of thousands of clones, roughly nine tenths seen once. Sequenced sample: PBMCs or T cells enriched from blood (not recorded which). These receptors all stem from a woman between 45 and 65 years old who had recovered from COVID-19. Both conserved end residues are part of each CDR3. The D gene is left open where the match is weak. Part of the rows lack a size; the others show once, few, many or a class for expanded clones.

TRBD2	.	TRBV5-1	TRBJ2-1	TGCGCCAGCAGCTTGGAGCCAGCGGGAGTCTACAATGAGCAGTTCTTC	CASSLEPAGVYNEQFF
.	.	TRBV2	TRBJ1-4	TGTGCCAGCAGTGAAGGACAGGCTAATGAAAAACTGTTTTTT	CASSEGQANEKLFF
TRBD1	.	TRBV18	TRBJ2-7	TGTGCCAGCTCCCTCCGGGACAGGGGGGTCGAGCAGTACTTC	CASSLRDRGVEQYF
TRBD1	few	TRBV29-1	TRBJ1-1	TGCAGCGTTGGGGGACAGGGTGCAGCTTTCTTT	CSVGGQGAAFF
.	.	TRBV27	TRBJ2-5	TGTGCCAGCAGCCTAAGATCGGGGCCAGGGGTGACCCAGTACTTC	CASSLRSGPGVTQYF
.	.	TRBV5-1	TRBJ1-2	TGCGCCAGCAGCTTGGGGGGCACAGATGGCTACACCTTC	CASSLGGTDGYTF
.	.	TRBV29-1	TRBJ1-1	TGCAGCGTTGAAGCTGTCATAGGGGGTACTGAAGCTTTCTTT	CSVEAVIGGTEAFF
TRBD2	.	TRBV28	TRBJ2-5	TGTGCCAGCCGGCTAGCGGGAGTCCAAGAGACCCAGTACTTC	CASRLAGVQETQYF
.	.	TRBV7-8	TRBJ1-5	TGTGCCAGCAGCTGGAGTAACGTTGGCAATCAGCCCCAGCATTTT	CASSWSNVGNQPQHF
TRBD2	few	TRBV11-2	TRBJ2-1	TGTGCCAGCAGCTTAGGACGTGGCGGGAGGCACGATGAGCAGTTCTTC	CASSLGRGGRHDEQFF
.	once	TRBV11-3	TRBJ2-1	TGTGCCAGCAGCTCTAGTACGGGTCCCAACAATGAGCAGTTCTTC	CASSSSTGPNNEQFF
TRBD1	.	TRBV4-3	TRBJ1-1	TGCGCCAGCAGCCACGAACAGGGGGCGAACACTGAAGCTTTCTTT	CASSHEQGANTEAFF
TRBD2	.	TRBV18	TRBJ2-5	TGTGCCAGCTCACCACTGGGCAGAAGCGGGGCCCAAGAGACCCAGTACTTC	CASSPLGRSGAQETQYF
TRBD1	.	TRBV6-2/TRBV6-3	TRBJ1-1	TGTGCCAGCAGACCTACAGGGGGCTTTTCCTCTGAAGCTTTCTTT	CASRPTGGFSSEAFF
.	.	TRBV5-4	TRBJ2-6	TGTGCCAGCAGCCCCCGGACACTTGCCTCTGGGGCCAACGTCCTGACTTTC	CASSPRTLASGANVLTF
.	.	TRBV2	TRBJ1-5	TGTGCCAGCAGTGGCGGGCAGCTTAGCAATCAGCCCCAGCATTTT	CASSGGQLSNQPQHF
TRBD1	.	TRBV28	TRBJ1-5	TGTGCCAGCCTCCCAGGGGGGAATCAGCCCCAGCATTTT	CASLPGGNQPQHF
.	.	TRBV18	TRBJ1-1	TGTGCCAGCTCACCTTCAGGACTAGCAGGTCGCACTGAAGCTTTCTTT	CASSPSGLAGRTEAFF
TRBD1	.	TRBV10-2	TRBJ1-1	TGCGCCAGCAGACCTGGACAGGGCTCGAACACTGAAGCTTTCTTT	CASRPGQGSNTEAFF
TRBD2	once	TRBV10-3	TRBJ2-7	TGTGCCATCAGTGGGCGGGGGGGCTACGAGCAGTACTTC	CAISGRGGYEQYF
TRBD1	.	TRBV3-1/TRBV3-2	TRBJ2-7	TGTGCCAGCAGCCCGGGACAGCACAACTACGAGCAGTACTTC	CASSPGQHNYEQYF
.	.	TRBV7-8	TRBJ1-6	TGTGCCAGCAGCCCAACGTTGGGCTTGAGCTCCTATAATTCACCCCTCCACTTT	CASSPTLGLSSYNSPLHF
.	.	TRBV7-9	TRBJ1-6	TGTGCCAGCAGCTTAGATCAGGGGACAAAATATAATTCACCCCTCCACTTT	CASSLDQGTKYNSPLHF
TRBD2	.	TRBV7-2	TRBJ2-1	TGTGCCAGCAGCTATCTAACCTCTAGCGGGTACAATGAGCAGTTCTTC	CASSYLTSSGYNEQFF
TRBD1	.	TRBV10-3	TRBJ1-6	TGTGCCATCAGTGAGTCGGGGACAGCCCCTAATTCACCCCTCCACTTT	CAISESGTAPNSPLHF
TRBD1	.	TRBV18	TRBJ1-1	TGTGCCAGCTCACCACAGGGGGCGGGTTATGGGACTGAAGCTTTCTTT	CASSPQGAGYGTEAFF
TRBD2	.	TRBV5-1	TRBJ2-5	TGCGCCAGCAGTTGGGGGGGAGGACAAGAGACCCAGTACTTC	CASSWGGGQETQYF
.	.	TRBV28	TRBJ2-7	TGTGCCAGCAGTTTTTTCAACGAGCAGTACTTC	CASSFFNEQYF
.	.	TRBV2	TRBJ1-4	TGTGCCAGCACCATGAGGGATCCGGGAAAACTGTTTTTT	CASTMRDPGKLFF
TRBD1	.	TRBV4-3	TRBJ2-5	TGCGCCAGCAGCCAAGAGAGGGGTGGGACAGGGGTTCAAGAGACCCAGTACTTC	CASSQERGGTGVQETQYF
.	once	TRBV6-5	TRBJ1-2	TGTGCCAGCAGCGGGGGTACCGGGACCCCATATGGCTACACCTTC	CASSGGTGTPYGYTF
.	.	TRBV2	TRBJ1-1	TGTGCCACCTACAGGGTCTGGGGCACTGAAGCTTTCTTT	CATYRVWGTEAFF
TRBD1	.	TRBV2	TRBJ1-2	TGTGCCAGCAGAAAAATTCCGGGACAGGGGTACACCTTC	CASRKIPGQGYTF
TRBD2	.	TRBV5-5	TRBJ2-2	TGTGCCAGCAGCCCCATCGAGCGGGGCACCGGGGAGCTGTTTTTT	CASSPIERGTGELFF
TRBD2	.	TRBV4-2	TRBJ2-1	TGTGCCAGCAGCCGGGGGACTAGCGGGTTCTATGAGCAGTTCTTC	CASSRGTSGFYEQFF
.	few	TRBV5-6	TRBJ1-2	TGTGCCAGCAGCTTTCCAGGGTATGGCTACACCTTC	CASSFPGYGYTF
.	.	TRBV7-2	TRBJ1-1	TGTGCCAGCAGCTACCAATCAGGGTTGAACACTGAAGCTTTCTTT	CASSYQSGLNTEAFF
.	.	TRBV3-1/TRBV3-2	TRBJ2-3	TGTGCCAGCAGCCAATTTCAAGGGGGTCACACAGATACGCAGTATTTT	CASSQFQGGHTDTQYF
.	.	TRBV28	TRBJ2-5	TGTGCCAGCAGTGGGGCCGCACCCGAAGCCAAGACCCAGTACTTC	CASSGAAPEAKTQYF
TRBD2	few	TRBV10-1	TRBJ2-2	TGCGCCAGCAAGGAGACTAGCGGGTACACCGGGGAGCTGTTTTTT	CASKETSGYTGELFF
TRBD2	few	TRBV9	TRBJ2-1	TGTGCCAGCAGCGTATTGGGGACTAGCGCCAACAATGAGCAGTTCTTC	CASSVLGTSANNEQFF
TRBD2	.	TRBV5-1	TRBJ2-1	TGCGCCAGCAGCAAGACTAGCGGGAGCTCCTACAATGAGCAGTTCTTC	CASSKTSGSSYNEQFF
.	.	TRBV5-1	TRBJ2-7	TGCGCCAGCAGCTTGGGGCAGGGGGGTTACGAGCAGTACTTC	CASSLGQGGYEQYF
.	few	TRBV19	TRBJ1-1	TGTGCCAGTAGTATTCTCCGGACACCTTCGACCATGAACACTGAAGCTTTCTTT	CASSILRTPSTMNTEAFF
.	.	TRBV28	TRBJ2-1	TGTGCCAGCAGTTTAGCTGGGCTAGCGCGAAACAATGAGCAGTTCTTC	CASSLAGLARNNEQFF
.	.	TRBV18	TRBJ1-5	TGTGCCAGCTCATTTGAGGGCGGGGGCAATCAGCCCCAGCATTTT	CASSFEGGGNQPQHF
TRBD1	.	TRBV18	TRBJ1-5	TGTGCCAGCTCGACAGGGAATCAGCCCCAGCATTTT	CASSTGNQPQHF
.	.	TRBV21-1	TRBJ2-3	TGTGCCAGCAGCAAAGAGCGTTGGGCTGATCAGGGGCACACAGATACGCAGTATTTT	CASSKERWADQGHTDTQYF